These T cell receptor beta chains were read from a single sample in a study of CD8 T cells in Susac syndrome. TCRdb fed the immunoSEQ multiplex PCR reads into MiXCR, producing one record per CDR3 protein. The sample has some 48,000 distinct CDR3 sequences, around 93% seen once. Source material: CD8+ T cells from PBMCs. These receptors were collected from a human donor in good health. The CDR3 runs from the conserved cysteine through the conserved F or W. D genes are given only for firm matches. Clone size is shown for a subset of rows, as once, few, many or a class of expanded clone.

>TRBJ2-1|TRBV2|-|-
TGTGCCAGCAGTGTAAGAGGAGGATTTGGCTCCTACAATGAGCAGTTCTTC
CASSVRGGFGSYNEQFF
>TRBJ2-1|TRBV29-1|-|-
TGCAGCGTTGAGGAAAGGGGGGACTCCTACAATGAGCAGTTCTTC
CSVEERGDSYNEQFF
>TRBJ2-1|TRBV5-6|-|-
TGTGCCAGCGGCTTGGGGAGGGAGCAGTTCTTC
CASGLGREQFF
>TRBJ1-1|TRBV20-1|-|-
TGCAGTGCTACCCCTTGGTTCCAGTATGAAGCTTTCTTT
CSATPWFQYEAFF
>TRBJ1-1|TRBV30|-|-
TGTGCCCTCTCCCGGTGGTCCATGAACACTGAAGCTTTCTTT
CALSRWSMNTEAFF
>TRBJ2-1|TRBV29-1|-|TRBD2
TGCAGCGTTCGGGGACTAGCGGGAGGGCGCTCAAGGTCCTCCTACAATGAGCAGTTCTTC
CSVRGLAGGRSRSSYNEQFF
>TRBJ2-7|TRBV7-7|-|-
TGTGCCAGCAGCTTAAGGGGGAGGGCCTCCTACGAGCAGTACTTC
CASSLRGRASYEQYF
>TRBJ2-1|TRBV15|-|-
TGTGCCACCAGCAGAGAGGGGGGGACAGGAGATGAGCAGTTCTTC
CATSREGGTGDEQFF
>TRBJ2-7|TRBV15|-|TRBD2
TGTGCCACCAGCAGAGATCGGAGCGGGAGGGGGGGCGAGCAGTACTTC
CATSRDRSGRGGEQYF
>TRBJ1-5|TRBV28|-|-
TGTGCCAGCAGCCTTACAGGCTTTAGCAATCAGCCCCAGCATTTT
CASSLTGFSNQPQHF
>TRBJ2-1|TRBV24-1|once|-
TGTGCCACCGGCCCCGCTGCAAGCGGGCCCCACTCCTACAATGAGCAGTTCTTC
CATGPAASGPHSYNEQFF
>TRBJ1-2|TRBV7-8|-|-
TGTGCCAGCAGCTCCGCGGCAAGATATGGCTACACCTTC
CASSSAARYGYTF
>TRBJ2-1|TRBV19|-|-
TGTGCCAGTAGCCCCACCGGGGCCGGCTCTCATGAGCAGTTCTTC
CASSPTGAGSHEQFF
>TRBJ2-5|TRBV14|-|TRBD1
TGTGCCAGCAGCGAGGGGCTTGGACAGGCCCAAGAGACCCAGTACTTC
CASSEGLGQAQETQYF
>TRBJ2-7|TRBV2|few|-
TGTGCCAGCAGTGAAGCGGGCTACGGGGAGCAGTACTTC
CASSEAGYGEQYF
>TRBJ1-1|TRBV29-1|-|-
TGCAGCGTCGTCGGGCCGGAGACCACTGAAGCTTTCTTT
CSVVGPETTEAFF
>TRBJ1-1|TRBV7-9|-|-
TGTGCCAGCAGCTATATCAGGGGACACTGGAACACTGAAGCTTTCTTT
CASSYIRGHWNTEAFF
>TRBJ2-3|TRBV6-2/TRBV6-3|once|-
TGTGCCAGCACCGGCGAGGATACGCAGTATTTT
CASTGEDTQYF
>TRBJ2-1|TRBV5-1|-|TRBD1
TGCGCCAGCAGATGGACGGGACAGGGAAGAATCAATGAGCAGTTCTTC
CASRWTGQGRINEQFF
>TRBJ2-7|TRBV7-8|-|-
TGTGCCAGCAGCAACAGGGTTAGCTACGAGCAGTACTTC
CASSNRVSYEQYF
>TRBJ2-2|TRBV14|-|-
TGTGCCAGCAGTCACCGAGACCTCGGGGAGCTGTTTTTT
CASSHRDLGELFF
>TRBJ1-2|TRBV27|-|TRBD1
TGTGCCAGCACTCAGACAGGGGGCGGCGTAGACTATGGCTACACCTTC
CASTQTGGGVDYGYTF
>TRBJ2-2|TRBV29-1|-|-
TGCAGCGTAGAGGGGTTTCGCACCGGGGAGCTGTTTTTT
CSVEGFRTGELFF
>TRBJ2-7|TRBV13|-|-
TGTGCCAGCAGCGGAAGAGTCGGAGTAGAGTACTTC
CASSGRVGVEYF
>TRBJ2-3|TRBV4-1|-|-
TGCGCCAGCAGCCCGTCGACACGCCAATGGGCAGATACGCAGTATTTT
CASSPSTRQWADTQYF
>TRBJ1-1|TRBV2|once|-
TGTGCCAGCAGTGAAGACCCTTCGGGAACTGAAGCTTTCTTT
CASSEDPSGTEAFF
>TRBJ2-7|TRBV20-1|-|-
TGCAGTGCTACACGACAGGAAACCTACGAGCAGTACTTC
CSATRQETYEQYF
>TRBJ2-7|TRBV20-1|-|TRBD1
TGCAGTGCTCGACGTACAGGGGGCGGAGAGCAGTACTTC
CSARRTGGGEQYF
>TRBJ2-1|TRBV18|-|-
TGTGCCAGCTCACCACCTCACGGCCTGGGGAATGAGCAGTTCTTC
CASSPPHGLGNEQFF